These T cell receptor beta chains were read from a single sample in a study of blood T cells in healthy people across ages. TCRdb redid the calling of the 5' RACE reads with MiXCR, one entry per CDR3 protein. The sample lists roughly 800,000 distinct CDR3 sequences; about 34% were seen once. Sequencing was carried out using blood. The receptor source for this set is a young man in good health. CDR3s include the opening cysteine and the closing phenylalanine or tryptophan. Fields, in order: D gene, V gene, CDR3 protein. The D gene is left open where the match is weak.

TRBD1	TRBV27	CASSPVKGGADGYIF
TRBD1	TRBV12-3/TRBV12-4	CASSLEGKQGGYEQYF
NA	TRBV5-1	CASSPSSGIMNTEAFF
NA	TRBV9	CASSLSYQETQFF
NA	TRBV20-1	CSASTGTGSFYGYTF
NA	TRBV29-1	CSVVGGPSHEFF
NA	TRBV3-1	CASSQDVGLADLRTQYF
TRBD1	TRBV20-1	CSARDRGKGNQPQHF
NA	TRBV3-1	CASSQRGNRSPLHF
NA	TRBV20-1	CSPSTHTGYEQYF
NA	TRBV7-9	CASSSGLGQYYEQYF
NA	TRBV14	CASSQGYRTTNEKLFF
TRBD1	TRBV6-5	CASSSTRTGGTPEAFF
TRBD1	TRBV12-3/TRBV12-4	CASSFGTGTRGPYRLFFNEQYF
NA	TRBV20-1	CSAPGETATEAFF
NA	TRBV7-2	CASSSHGPNSPLHF
TRBD1	TRBV20-1	CSARDGGQGISNEQFF
NA	TRBV2	CASRGRLKETQYF
NA	TRBV7-9	CASSLKFRGEAFF
NA	TRBV27	CAERPRIVTDTQYF
NA	TRBV20-1	CSARDAGNQPQHF
TRBD2	TRBV6-5	CASSYSWTSGGDQETQYF
NA	TRBV9	CASSVAGMSNQPQHF
TRBD2	TRBV24-1	CATSDPSGGSYNEQYF
TRBD1	TRBV20-1	CSATKDRELWETQYF
NA	TRBV5-1	CASSPTHRSYGCTF
NA	TRBV6-6	CASSPNRAPTYNEQFF
TRBD2	TRBV5-1	CASRELAGVQDTQYF
TRBD1	TRBV12-3/TRBV12-4	CASSRGTGINTGELFF
TRBD2	TRBV6-2/TRBV6-3	CASSTDGTSGGTEQYF
TRBD1	TRBV12-3/TRBV12-4	CASSFRGRGAGLYGYTF
NA	TRBV7-2	CASSLGLPLTSNQPQHF
NA	TRBV7-9	CASSSSSTNYGYTF
NA	TRBV7-3	CASSASGVPNTEAFF
NA	TRBV2	CASNERGNTEAFF
NA	TRBV19	CASNRGGNTEAFF
TRBD1	TRBV12-3/TRBV12-4	CASSPDRTGAYGYTF
NA	TRBV18	CASSRDGGLYNEQFF
TRBD2	TRBV7-2	CASSLRLAGEPYNEQFF
TRBD2	TRBV9	CASSVARGGVSYNEQYF
NA	TRBV25-1	CASSFSRGDGYTF
TRBD1	TRBV2	CASSARQGLFSGNTIYF
NA	TRBV7-6	CASSRDPSSYNEQFF
TRBD1	TRBV7-2	CASTPGTAVYGYTF
NA	TRBV6-6	CASSYMRSGITYEQYF
TRBD1	TRBV4-3	CASSQETDREVYTF
NA	TRBV10-3	CATRGTGINGYTF
NA	TRBV2	CASSVQGPSTEAFF
NA	TRBV3-1	CASSQPTLGGNTEAFF
NA	TRBV20-1	CSARVAGGDYNEQFF
NA	TRBV27	CASSSRVREQFF
NA	TRBV6-2/TRBV6-3	CASISRTGSQETQYF
NA	TRBV4-1	CASSPLESRSYTF